The table lists the clone carrying this T cell receptor beta chain with a few counts. Germline values: CDR1 SGDLS, CDR2 YYNGEE. Trimming took 2 bases from V and 8 from J, leaving 8 bases between them. The CDR3 is made up of 12 amino acids. Libraries were prepared by immunoSEQ multiplex PCR; TCRdb keeps only in-frame clonotypes and omits some of them. The sample yields some 360,000 clones, more than 60% seen once. This entry is derived from a study of shared clonotypes between healthy human individuals. The rearrangement links TRBV9 to TRBJ2-1; the D gene is possibly TRBD2 (6 bases). This TCR was sampled from a man aged 30 to 39 in good health. Sequences were obtained from memory CD4+ T cells sorted from blood. Subset reported: CD45RA-negative fraction. CDR3 sequence: CASSVGGDEQFF. For the CDR3, the DNA is TGTGCCAGCAGCGTCGGGGGAGATGAGCAGTTCTTC.